The following is a T cell receptor (beta chain) sequence with its context. Germline V gene lookup returns CDR1 LNHNV and CDR2 YYDKDF (reference sequence). Between the trimmed V and J ends, which lost 0 bases and 6 bases, there was a span of 15 bases. The CDR3 extends over 15 amino acids. TCRdb's table, derived via immunoSEQ multiplex PCR, lists solely in-frame clones and lacks some. The sample lists about 280,000 clones, about nine tenths occurring once. This specimen belongs to a study of blood T cell repertoires in COVID-19. This chain uses TRBV15 with TRBJ2-7, with no clear D. The sequencing input was peripheral blood. This receptor was obtained from a woman aged 45-60 years who had recovered from COVID-19. The CDR3 region has the DNA TGTGCCACCAGCAGAGATCAACTCCCTCCTGGCGAGCAGTACTTC. Translated, it gives CATSRDQLPPGEQYF.